A selection of T cell receptor beta chains follows, all from one sample in a study of blood T cells in healthy people across ages. TCRdb re-analysed the 5' RACE reads in MiXCR, keeping a single row per CDR3 protein. The repertoire consists of more than 650,000 distinct CDR3 sequences, with approximately 22% occurring once and the leading ten covering about 22%. The sequencing sample was made of blood. These receptors all stem from a man aged 65-85 years in good health. The CDR3 runs from the conserved cysteine through the conserved F or W. Each record gives: D gene, clone size, V gene, J gene, CDR3 protein, CDR3 DNA. D genes are given only for firm matches. Not every row has a clone size; where given, it reads once, few, many or a size class.

TRBD2	few	TRBV11-2	TRBJ2-1	CASSLIAGVPNEQFF	TGTGCCAGCAGTCTGATAGCGGGAGTTCCCAATGAGCAGTTCTTC
.	few	TRBV5-1	TRBJ2-1	CASSLDGVVDEQFF	TGCGCCAGCAGCCTGGACGGGGTTGTAGATGAGCAGTTCTTC
.	many	TRBV20-1	TRBJ2-5	CSARGTQYF	TGCAGTGCTAGGGGAACCCAGTACTTC
.	.	TRBV7-2	TRBJ1-2	CASSLAAFYGYTF	TGTGCCAGCAGCTTAGCGGCTTTCTATGGCTACACCTTC
TRBD1	.	TRBV15	TRBJ1-1	CATSRDLGTGPEAFF	TGTGCCACCAGCAGAGATCTTGGGACAGGGCCCGAAGCTTTCTTT
.	.	TRBV5-1	TRBJ2-1	CASSLGAGMYNQQFF	TGCGCCAGCAGCTTAGGAGCGGGTATGTACAATCAGCAGTTCTTC
.	once	TRBV12-3/TRBV12-4	TRBJ1-2	CASSSRETPNYGYTF	TGTGCCAGCAGTTCCCGAGAAACTCCTAACTATGGCTACACCTTC
TRBD2	.	TRBV12-3/TRBV12-4	TRBJ2-7	CASSIRTSVTYEQYF	TGTGCCAGCAGTATACGGACTAGCGTAACCTACGAGCAGTACTTC
.	many	TRBV7-9	TRBJ2-3	CASSLHGTDTQYF	TGTGCCAGCAGCTTACATGGCACAGATACGCAGTATTTT
.	.	TRBV11-2	TRBJ1-2	CASSLGAEDGYTF	TGTGCCAGCAGCTTGGGGGCGGAGGATGGCTACACCTTC
TRBD1	few	TRBV5-1	TRBJ2-4	CASSLGQGDIYIQYF	TGCGCCAGCAGCTTGGGACAGGGGGATATATACATTCAGTACTTC
TRBD2	few	TRBV20-1	TRBJ2-3	CSARVGGGVPDTQYF	TGCAGTGCTAGAGTGGGCGGGGGGGTCCCAGATACGCAGTATTTT
TRBD2	many	TRBV7-8	TRBJ2-1	CASSLGTGGSGEQFF	TGTGCCAGCAGCTTAGGGACGGGGGGGTCCGGGGAGCAGTTCTTC
TRBD1	few	TRBV10-3	TRBJ2-1	CAISEEGAHEQFF	TGTGCCATCAGTGAGGAGGGGGCCCATGAGCAGTTCTTC
.	.	TRBV3-1	TRBJ2-4	CASSQDRSVIQYF	TGTGCCAGCAGCCAAGATAGATCAGTAATTCAGTACTTC
TRBD2	.	TRBV9	TRBJ2-5	CASSGTSGREETQYF	TGTGCCAGCAGCGGGACTAGCGGGAGAGAAGAGACCCAGTACTTC
TRBD2	.	TRBV12-3/TRBV12-4	TRBJ2-5	CASSRDYQYF	TGTGCCAGCAGTCGGGACTATCAGTACTTC
.	.	TRBV11-2	TRBJ1-2	CASSLDGQGARSYGYTF	TGTGCCAGCAGCTTGGACGGACAAGGGGCCCGTTCCTATGGCTACACCTTC
.	.	TRBV12-3/TRBV12-4	TRBJ2-2	CASRLVGSGELFF	TGTGCCAGCAGGCTAGTCGGGTCCGGGGAGCTGTTTTTT
.	few	TRBV6-1	TRBJ1-4	CASSVSGFNEKLFF	TGTGCCAGCAGTGTTTCCGGATTTAATGAAAAACTGTTTTTT
.	few	TRBV20-1	TRBJ2-5	CSAKHRETQYF	TGCAGTGCTAAGCACAGGGAGACCCAGTACTTC
.	.	TRBV29-1	TRBJ1-2	CSVEEGSGGYTF	TGCAGCGTTGAGGAGGGTTCGGGCGGCTACACCTTC
.	few	TRBV12-3/TRBV12-4	TRBJ1-6	CASSLNGNSPLHF	TGTGCCAGCAGTTTAAATGGGAATTCACCTCTCCACTTT
.	.	TRBV2	TRBJ1-6	CASIESSYNSPLHF	TGTGCCAGCATTGAGAGCTCCTATAATTCACCCCTCCACTTT
.	.	TRBV29-1	TRBJ1-1	CSVTGNTEAFF	TGCAGCGTCACAGGAAACACTGAAGCTTTCTTT
TRBD2	.	TRBV18	TRBJ2-1	CASSPLAGDHEQFF	TGTGCCAGCTCACCACTAGCGGGGGATCATGAGCAGTTCTTC
.	.	TRBV10-3	TRBJ2-3	CAISGRPAGTDTQYF	TGTGCCATCAGCGGACGGCCGGCCGGCACAGATACGCAGTATTTT
.	few	TRBV7-8	TRBJ1-3	CASSLKPAGTSGNTIYF	TGTGCCAGCAGCTTAAAGCCGGCCGGCACCTCTGGAAACACCATATATTTT
.	.	TRBV7-9	TRBJ1-4	CASSSTLGTNEKLFF	TGTGCCAGCAGCTCAACTTTAGGAACTAATGAAAAACTGTTTTTT
TRBD1	few	TRBV5-1	TRBJ1-4	CASSPMGQGLNEKLFF	TGCGCCAGCAGCCCGATGGGACAGGGACTTAATGAAAAACTGTTTTTT
.	.	TRBV5-1	TRBJ1-2	CASSLGTGPTWYGYTF	TGCGCCAGCAGCTTGGGAACAGGCCCAACCTGGTATGGCTACACCTTC
.	.	TRBV7-2	TRBJ2-3	CASTLDWTDTQYF	TGTGCCAGCACCCTCGACTGGACAGATACGCAGTATTTT
TRBD2	.	TRBV7-9	TRBJ2-7	CANSGTSYEQYF	TGTGCCAACAGCGGGACTTCCTACGAGCAGTACTTC
TRBD2	few	TRBV27	TRBJ2-1	CASSLSPAGGDEQFF	TGTGCCAGCAGTTTATCGCCCGCGGGAGGCGATGAGCAGTTCTTC